This T cell receptor (beta chain) was identified in a study of blood T cell repertoires in COVID-19. Study-wide background: There were acute and convalescent COVID-19 samples, and they came from the United States, Italy and Spain.

Germline CDR1 is SGHRS and CDR2 is YFSETQ. The trim removed 5 bases at V and 0 bases at J, leaving 4 bases unmatched. The CDR3 has 17 amino acids. Under the authors' procedure: The assay estimated nucleated cells by amplifying reference gene primers. The method was immunoSEQ multiplex PCR; TCRdb's version includes in-frame clones alone and lacks a portion of them. V, J and clone size are taken as reported in that table, and D and trimming were inferred from the DNA itself. The sample carries about 190,000 clones, roughly 87% recorded once. The sequence was obtained from a woman between 40 and 55 years old with acute or convalescent COVID-19. What was sequenced was peripheral blood. The chain employs TRBV5-1 and TRBJ1-6, with 11 nucleotides matching TRBD1. CDR3 residues: CASSSGQGDSYNSPLHF. The DNA for the CDR3 is TGCGCCAGCAGTTCGGGACAGGGGGACTCCTATAATTCACCCCTCCACTTT.